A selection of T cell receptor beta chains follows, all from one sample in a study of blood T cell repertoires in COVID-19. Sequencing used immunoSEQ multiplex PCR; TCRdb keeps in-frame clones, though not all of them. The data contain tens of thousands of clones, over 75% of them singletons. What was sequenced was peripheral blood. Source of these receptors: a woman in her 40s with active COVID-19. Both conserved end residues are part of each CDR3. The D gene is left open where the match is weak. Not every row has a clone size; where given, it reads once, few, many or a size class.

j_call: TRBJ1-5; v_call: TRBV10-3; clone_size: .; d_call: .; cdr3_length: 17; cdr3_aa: CAIGSGRDSHSNQPQHF; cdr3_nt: TGTGCCATCGGTTCTGGTCGAGACAGTCACAGCAATCAGCCCCAGCATTTT
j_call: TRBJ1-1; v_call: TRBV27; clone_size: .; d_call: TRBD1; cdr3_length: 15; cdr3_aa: CASSSGTGMNTEAFF; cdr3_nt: TGTGCCAGCAGTTCCGGGACAGGGATGAACACTGAAGCTTTCTTT
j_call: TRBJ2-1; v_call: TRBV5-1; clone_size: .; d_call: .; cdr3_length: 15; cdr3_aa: CASRTTESEYNEQFF; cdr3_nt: TGCGCCAGCAGAACCACAGAGTCCGAATACAATGAGCAGTTCTTC
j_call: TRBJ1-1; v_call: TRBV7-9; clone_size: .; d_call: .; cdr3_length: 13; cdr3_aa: CASSRPGVTEAFF; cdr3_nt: TGTGCCAGCAGCCGGCCGGGGGTCACTGAAGCTTTCTTT
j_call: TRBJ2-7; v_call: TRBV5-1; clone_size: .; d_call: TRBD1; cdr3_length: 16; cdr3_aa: CASSQSDRGRTYEQYF; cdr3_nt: TGCGCCAGCAGCCAGTCCGACAGGGGACGCACCTACGAGCAGTACTTC
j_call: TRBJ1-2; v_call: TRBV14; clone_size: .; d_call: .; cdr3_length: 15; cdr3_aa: CASSQAISGAYGYTF; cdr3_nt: TGTGCCAGCAGCCAAGCAATAAGCGGGGCATATGGCTACACCTTC
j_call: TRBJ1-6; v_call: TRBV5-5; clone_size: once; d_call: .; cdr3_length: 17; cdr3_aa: CASSLVPGERANSPLHF; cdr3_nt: TGTGCCAGCAGCTTGGTGCCAGGGGAAAGGGCTAATTCACCCCTCCACTTT
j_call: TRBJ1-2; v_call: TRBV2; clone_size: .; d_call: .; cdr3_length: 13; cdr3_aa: CASRGRSNYGYTF; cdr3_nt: TGTGCCAGCAGGGGCCGATCTAACTATGGCTACACCTTC
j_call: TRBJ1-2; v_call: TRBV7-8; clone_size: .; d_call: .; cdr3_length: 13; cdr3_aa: CASSMDKNYGYTF; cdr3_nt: TGTGCCAGCAGCATGGACAAGAACTATGGCTACACCTTC
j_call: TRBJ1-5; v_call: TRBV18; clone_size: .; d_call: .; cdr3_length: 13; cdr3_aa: CASSPGEDQPQHF; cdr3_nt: TGTGCCAGCTCACCGGGGGAGGATCAGCCCCAGCATTTT
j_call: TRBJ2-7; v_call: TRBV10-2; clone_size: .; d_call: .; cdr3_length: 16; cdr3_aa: CASSKLSLAGSYEQYF; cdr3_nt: TGCGCCAGCAGTAAACTTTCACTAGCCGGGTCCTACGAGCAGTACTTC